This T cell receptor beta chain was captured by sequencing in a study of cytomegalovirus exposure and HLA in healthy donors. This CDR3 spans 17 amino acids. V lost 5 bases and J 4 bases, leaving 21 bases between the germline ends. Germline loops: CDR1 SGHVS, CDR2 FQNEAQ. A multiplex PCR was run with 60 Vbeta primers and 13 Jbeta primers. TCRdb's table, derived via immunoSEQ multiplex PCR, lists solely in-frame clones and lacks some. The sample includes under 95,000 clones, less than 85% of them seen just once. V is TRBV7-8 and J is TRBJ1-3, with D maybe TRBD1 (5 bases). The TCR was taken from a man aged 25-45 years in good health and CMV-seropositive. Sequenced material: PBMCs. The DNA of the CDR3 is TGTGCCAGCAGCCCAATAGTTGCAGGGCATTCAGGAAACACCATATATTTT. Its protein product is CASSPIVAGHSGNTIYF.